This T cell receptor (beta chain) emerged from a study of beta chain features in type 1 diabetes. As every portion of the isolated RNA was reverse transcribed, the sequencing read expressed TCRB transcripts. Measured with immunoSEQ multiplex PCR; TCRdb has only the in-frame clones, and not every one. The profile shows about 250,000 clones, roughly an eighth of them singletons. This clone was seen a handful of times. The V gene lost 3 bases and the J gene lost 5 bases, with 11 bases spanning the gap. The CDR3 contains 15 residues. The germline V gene has CDR1 MNHEY and CDR2 SMNVEV (reference sequence).

V is TRBV27 and J is TRBJ1-6, with D possibly TRBD1 on 5 matching bases. Sample: naive CD4+ T cells from blood. The receptor comes from a woman in her thirties or forties in good health. The CDR3 DNA sequence: TGTGCCAGCAGTTTCCAGGGATGGAATAATTCACCCCTCCACTTT. Protein sequence: CASSFQGWNNSPLHF.